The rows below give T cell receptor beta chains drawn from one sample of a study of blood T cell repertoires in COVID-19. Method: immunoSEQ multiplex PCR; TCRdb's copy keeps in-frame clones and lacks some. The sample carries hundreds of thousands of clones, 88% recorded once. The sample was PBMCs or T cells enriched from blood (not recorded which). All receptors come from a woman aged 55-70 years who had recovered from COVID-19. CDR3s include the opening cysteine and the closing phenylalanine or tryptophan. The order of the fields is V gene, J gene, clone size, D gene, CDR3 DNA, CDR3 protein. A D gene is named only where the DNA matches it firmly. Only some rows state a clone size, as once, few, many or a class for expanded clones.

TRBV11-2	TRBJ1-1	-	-	TGTGCCAGCAGCGTCCGGGACACTGAAGCTTTCTTT	CASSVRDTEAFF
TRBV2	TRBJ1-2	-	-	TGTGCCAGCAGTGGCGGGACGCAGGGCGGCTACACCTTC	CASSGGTQGGYTF
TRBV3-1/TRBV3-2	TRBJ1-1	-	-	TGTGCCAGCAGCCCATCTGACAGGAACACTGAAGCTTTCTTT	CASSPSDRNTEAFF
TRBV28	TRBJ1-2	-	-	TGTGCCAGCAGCCCCACAGGGAACTATGGCTACACCTTC	CASSPTGNYGYTF
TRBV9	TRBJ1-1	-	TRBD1	TGTGCCAGCAGCGGGACAGGAGATGAAGCTTTCTTT	CASSGTGDEAFF
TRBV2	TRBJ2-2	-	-	TGTGCCAGCATAGAACAGGCGAACACCGGGGAGCTGTTTTTT	CASIEQANTGELFF
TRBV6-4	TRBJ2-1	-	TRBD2	TGTGCCAGCAGTGACCCGGCGGGGGGGCTCGATGAGCAGTTCTTC	CASSDPAGGLDEQFF
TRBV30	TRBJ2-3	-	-	TGTGCCTGGAAGGGGGGGCTGAGCACAGATACGCAGTATTTT	CAWKGGLSTDTQYF
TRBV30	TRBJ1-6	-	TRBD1	TGTGCCTGGAGTGGAGGCCGGACAGGGTTTGGTTCACCCCTCCACTTT	CAWSGGRTGFGSPLHF
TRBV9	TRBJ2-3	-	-	TGTGCCAGCAGCGTAGGGAGCTTATCCACAGATACGCAGTATTTT	CASSVGSLSTDTQYF
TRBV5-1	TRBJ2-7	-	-	TGCGCCAGCTACAGACAGCCGATTAGCTCCTACGAGCAGTACTTC	CASYRQPISSYEQYF
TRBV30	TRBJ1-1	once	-	TGTGCCTGGAGTGGGGTAAACAGGGCGAGCACTGAAGCTTTCTTT	CAWSGVNRASTEAFF